A selection of T cell receptor beta chains follows, all from one sample in a study of cytomegalovirus exposure and HLA in healthy donors. Clones were sequenced by immunoSEQ multiplex PCR, and TCRdb holds only the in-frame ones, with some missing. This repertoire shows about 140,000 clones, approximately 84% found once; its top ten account for less than 2%. The specimen was PBMCs. The receptors were sampled from a woman in her 40s in good health and CMV-seronegative. CDR3s include the opening cysteine and the closing phenylalanine or tryptophan. The D gene is left open where the match is weak. Expanded clones get a size class; other rows say once, few or many, or leave the size out.

j_call | v_call | d_call | clone_size | cdr3_aa | cdr3_nt
TRBJ2-1 | TRBV4-3 | TRBD2 | - | CASSLLLAGPSEQFF | TGCGCCAGCAGCCTTTTGTTAGCGGGGCCAAGTGAGCAGTTCTTC
TRBJ1-1 | TRBV5-1 | TRBD1 | - | CASSLLAGGNTEAFF | TGCGCCAGCAGCTTGCTAGCAGGGGGGAACACTGAAGCTTTCTTT
TRBJ2-7 | TRBV14 | - | - | CASSQEFLVGRHEQYF | TGTGCCAGCAGCCAAGAATTTTTGGTGGGGCGTCACGAGCAGTACTTC
TRBJ2-7 | TRBV2 | - | - | CASSGTGYEQYF | TGTGCCAGCAGTGGTACTGGCTACGAGCAGTACTTC
TRBJ2-5 | TRBV13 | - | - | CASSFGGETQYF | TGTGCCAGCAGCTTTGGGGGGGAGACCCAGTACTTC
TRBJ1-5 | TRBV30 | TRBD1 | once | CAWRGTGNQPQHF | TGTGCCTGGAGAGGGACAGGGAATCAGCCCCAGCATTTT
TRBJ1-2 | TRBV19 | - | - | CASSKDRRDGYTF | TGTGCCAGTAGTAAAGACCGGAGGGATGGCTACACCTTC
TRBJ1-4 | TRBV5-6 | - | - | CASSSNNEKLFF | TGTGCCAGCAGCTCTAATAATGAAAAACTGTTTTTT
TRBJ2-2 | TRBV19 | - | - | CASSIGPSSGELFF | TGTGCCAGTAGTATAGGCCCTAGCAGCGGGGAGCTGTTTTTT
TRBJ1-1 | TRBV11-3 | - | - | CASSLTGQAKAFF | TGTGCCAGCAGCTTAACTGGGCAGGCGAAAGCTTTCTTT
TRBJ2-3 | TRBV2 | - | few | CASSYRIGADTQYF | TGTGCCAGCAGCTATCGGATAGGGGCAGATACGCAGTATTTT
TRBJ2-1 | TRBV28 | TRBD2 | - | CASSVGLGTYNEQFF | TGTGCCAGCAGCGTAGGACTAGGCACATACAATGAGCAGTTCTTC
TRBJ2-5 | TRBV4-2 | - | - | CASSQDPGRGLGTQYF | TGTGCCAGCAGCCAAGATCCTGGGCGGGGCCTCGGGACCCAGTACTTC
TRBJ1-5 | TRBV15 | TRBD1 | - | CATSSRQGGQPQHF | TGTGCCACCAGCTCCCGACAGGGTGGTCAGCCCCAGCATTTT
TRBJ1-2 | TRBV15 | - | - | CATSRGGEAGRGYGYTF | TGTGCCACCAGCAGGGGAGGGGAGGCAGGGAGAGGCTATGGCTACACCTTC
TRBJ1-3 | TRBV19 | TRBD1 | - | CASSPGTGVVSGNTIYF | TGTGCCAGTAGTCCCGGGACAGGAGTCGTCTCTGGAAACACCATATATTTT
TRBJ2-3 | TRBV28 | TRBD2 | - | CASSFRIGLESTDTQYF | TGTGCCAGCAGTTTCCGGATAGGACTAGAAAGCACAGATACGCAGTATTTT
TRBJ1-4 | TRBV5-1 | - | - | CASSLQDATNEKLFF | TGCGCCAGCAGCTTGCAAGATGCAACTAATGAAAAGCTGTTTTTT
TRBJ2-7 | TRBV13 | TRBD2 | - | CASSLVLAGGKVSYEQYF | TGTGCCAGCAGCTTAGTGCTAGCGGGAGGAAAGGTCTCCTACGAGCAGTACTTC
TRBJ2-7 | TRBV7-9 | TRBD2 | once | CASSLSSGSSYEQYF | TGTGCCAGCAGCTTATCTAGCGGGAGTTCCTACGAGCAGTACTTC
TRBJ2-7 | TRBV7-2 | TRBD1 | - | CASSANTGAHYEQYF | TGTGCCAGCAGCGCCAACACAGGGGCACACTACGAGCAGTACTTC
TRBJ1-5 | TRBV7-9 | TRBD1 | - | CSSSPGQGGGNQPQHF | TGTTCCAGCAGCCCGGGACAGGGGGGGGGCAATCAGCCCCAGCATTTT
TRBJ1-1 | TRBV4-2 | - | - | CASSQDRGNTEAFF | TGTGCCAGCAGCCAAGATCGGGGTAACACTGAAGCTTTCTTT
TRBJ2-7 | TRBV2 | - | - | CASSDHGDISYEQYF | TGTGCCAGCAGTGACCACGGGGATATCTCCTACGAGCAGTACTTC
TRBJ1-5 | TRBV19 | TRBD1 | - | CASRQGDQPQHF | TGTGCCAGCAGACAGGGGGATCAGCCCCAGCATTTT
TRBJ2-7 | TRBV18 | - | - | CASSDSGDEQYF | TGTGCCAGCTCGGACTCAGGGGACGAGCAGTACTTC
TRBJ1-2 | TRBV5-1 | - | - | CASSLAQGISNGYTF | TGCGCCAGCAGCTTGGCGCAGGGAATATCTAATGGCTACACCTTC
TRBJ2-3 | TRBV19 | - | once | CASSIPRVTDTQYF | TGTGCCAGTAGTATCCCCAGGGTGACAGATACGCAGTATTTT
TRBJ1-2 | TRBV4-1 | - | - | CASSQDTFPYGYTF | TGCGCCAGCAGCCAGGACACTTTCCCCTATGGCTACACCTTC
TRBJ2-5 | TRBV30 | - | - | CAWSVQDGVEQYF | TGTGCCTGGAGTGTACAGGACGGAGTGGAGCAGTACTTC
TRBJ1-2 | TRBV5-4 | TRBD1 | - | CASRRTGGIYGYTF | TGTGCCAGCAGACGGACAGGGGGCATCTATGGCTACACCTTC
TRBJ1-2 | TRBV30 | - | - | CASFRGRRGYTF | TGTGCCTCGTTCAGGGGAAGGCGGGGCTACACCTTC
TRBJ2-1 | TRBV19 | TRBD1 | once | CASSIRDRGSHEQFF | TGTGCCAGTAGCATCCGGGACAGGGGTTCCCATGAGCAGTTCTTC
TRBJ2-1 | TRBV7-3 | TRBD2 | - | CASSPQLAEYNEQFF | TGTGCCAGCAGCCCACAACTAGCGGAGTACAATGAGCAGTTCTTC
TRBJ1-5 | TRBV5-1 | - | - | CASSSGQSYQPQHF | TGCGCCAGCAGCTCAGGACAGTCTTATCAGCCCCAGCATTTT
TRBJ1-4 | TRBV10-2 | - | - | CASSPSPATNEKLFF | TGCGCCAGCAGCCCTTCTCCCGCAACTAATGAAAAACTGTTTTTT
TRBJ1-1 | TRBV4-3 | - | - | CASSPRTEEVNTEAFF | TGCGCCAGCAGCCCTAGGACAGAAGAGGTGAACACTGAAGCTTTCTTT
TRBJ1-1 | TRBV9 | TRBD1 | - | CASSVRWTGPGLDTEAFF | TGTGCCAGCAGCGTAAGGTGGACAGGCCCGGGGCTGGACACTGAAGCTTTCTTT
TRBJ2-5 | TRBV5-1 | TRBD2 | - | CASSLDGTSGSRGTQYF | TGCGCCAGCAGCTTGGATGGGACTAGCGGGTCTCGGGGGACCCAGTACTTC
TRBJ2-7 | TRBV28 | TRBD2 | - | CASSFGRGAYEQYF | TGTGCCAGCAGTTTCGGGAGGGGAGCCTACGAGCAGTACTTC
TRBJ1-3 | TRBV21-1 | - | - | CASSKHRCSGNTIYF | TGTGCCAGCAGCAAACACAGGTGCTCTGGAAACACCATATATTTT
TRBJ2-5 | TRBV5-4 | TRBD2 | - | CASSLVLAGAETQYF | TGTGCCAGCAGCTTGGTATTAGCGGGAGCGGAGACCCAGTACTTC
TRBJ2-4 | TRBV11-3 | - | - | CASSPRGGTKNIQYF | TGTGCCAGCAGCCCTAGGGGGGGTACCAAAAACATTCAGTACTTC
TRBJ1-3 | TRBV5-6 | - | - | CASSQSYLPGNTIYF | TGTGCCAGCTCACAATCATACCTGCCTGGAAACACCATATATTTT
TRBJ2-1 | TRBV19 | - | - | CASSIGTHSYNEQFF | TGTGCCAGTAGTATCGGTACTCACTCCTACAATGAGCAGTTCTTC
TRBJ1-5 | TRBV5-1 | TRBD1 | - | CASSPGTGGYSNQPQHF | TGCGCCAGCAGCCCGGGGACAGGGGGCTATAGCAATCAGCCCCAGCATTTT
TRBJ2-7 | TRBV9 | TRBD1 | - | CASSAGQAYEQYF | TGTGCCAGCAGCGCCGGACAGGCCTACGAGCAGTACTTC
TRBJ2-5 | TRBV28 | - | - | CASRQGYQETQYF | TGTGCCAGCAGGCAGGGGTACCAAGAGACCCAGTACTTC
TRBJ1-5 | TRBV28 | TRBD1 | once | CASSLYGWDSRSNQPQHF | TGTGCCAGCAGCCTCTATGGGTGGGACAGCCGTAGCAATCAGCCCCAGCATTTT
TRBJ2-1 | TRBV7-6 | - | - | CASSSPGQISYNEQFF | TGTGCCAGCAGCTCACCGGGACAAATATCATACAATGAGCAGTTCTTC